This T cell receptor beta chain was identified in a study of cytomegalovirus exposure and HLA in healthy donors. V lost 4 bases to trimming and J lost 2 bases, with 10 bases between them. There are 14 residues in the CDR3. Germline-derived CDR1 and CDR2 are SGDLS and YYNGEE. 60 Vbeta and 13 Jbeta primers were used in PCR. This table comes from immunoSEQ multiplex PCR, and its TCRdb copy is limited to in-frame clones, with some not included. This sample yields 200,000 to 250,000 clones, of which approximately 83% are seen a single time; roughly 10% belongs to the top ten. Concerning this clone: Its specificity is unknown.

Study results and limitations: Most TCR sequences were rare, but some public TCRs occurred in many donors.

This receptor was taken from a woman aged 50 to 65 in good health and CMV-seropositive. The source material was PBMCs. The J gene is TRBJ1-3, the V gene TRBV9; tentatively, D is TRBD1 (6 bases). CDR3 protein: CASSIGQPGNTIYF. The CDR3 DNA reads as TGTGCCAGCAGCATCGGACAGCCTGGAAACACCATATATTTT.